This TCR beta chain came from a study of brain T cells in children with intractable seizures. Study-wide points: Pre-surgery blood may have been undersampled, hiding some clones.

The CDR3 consists of 13 residues. V lost 2 bases and J 3 bases, leaving 7 bases between the germline ends. Per the germline V gene, CDR1 is SGHAT and CDR2 is FQNNGV. Libraries were prepared by immunoSEQ multiplex PCR; TCRdb keeps only in-frame clonotypes and omits some of them. Of 70,000 to 85,000 clones in the sample, around 91% were seen once. As concerns this clone: Its antigen is not identified.

The receptor was isolated from a girl aged 2 to 10 with Rasmussen encephalitis and intractable seizures. This chain links TRBV11-2 with TRBJ1-1, with D hard to call. The sample in question was peripheral blood, obtained at surgery. Here the CDR3 reads CASSLSGDTEAFF. The CDR3 region has the DNA TGTGCCAGCAGCTTATCTGGGGACACTGAAGCTTTCTTT. The complete variable domain, with remaining parts taken from reference TRBV11-2 and TRBJ1-1, reads EAGVAQSPRYKIIEKRQSVAFWCNPISGHATLYWYQQILGQGPKLLIQFQNNGVVDDSQLPKDRFSAERLKGVDSTLKIQPAKLEDSAVYLCASSLSGDTEAFFGQGTRLTVV.